Shown below are 26 T cell receptor beta chains from a single sample sequenced in a study of T-cell memory formation after mild COVID-19. TCRdb processed the 5' RACE reads anew with MiXCR; each CDR3 protein has one entry. Here the sample spans 350,000 to 500,000 distinct CDR3 sequences, 20% being singletons. Sequencing used PBMCs or a T cell subset sorted from them (not recorded which). These receptors were taken from an adult woman who had mild COVID-19 (a few samples of this study predate the infection). Cell type and time point are not known.

This clonotype was observed a few times. The CDR3 DNA reads as TGTGCCAGCAGCCCGGGACTAGCGGGGGGAAATCCTACAGATACGCAGTATTTT. It specifies CASSPGLAGGNPTDTQYF. The chain carries TRBV11-1 and TRBJ2-3; 15 nucleotides match TRBD2. J was trimmed by 3 bases and V by 5 bases; bases with no gene match: 9. Germline V gives CDR1 SGHAT, CDR2 FQDESV (reference sequence). CDR3 length equals 18 residues.

This clonotype was observed a handful of times. V is TRBV2 and J is TRBJ2-3, with a tentative D call TRBD1 (6 bases). Germline CDR1 reads SNHLY; CDR2 reads FYNNEI. The CDR3 spans 14 residues. Trimming shortened V by 5 bases and J by 6 bases, and 15 bases separated the two germline ends. The chain's CDR3 is CASSQIGRGDTQYF. The DNA of the CDR3 is TGTGCCAGCAGTCAGATAGGAAGGGGGGATACGCAGTATTTT. The whole variable domain, filled in from reference TRBV2 and TRBJ2-3, reads EPEVTQTPSHQVTQMGQEVILRCVPISNHLYFYWYRQILGQKVEFLVSFYNNEISEKSEIFDDQFSVERPDGSNFTLKIRSTKLEDSAMYFCASSQIGRGDTQYFGPGTRLTVL.

The V and J genes are TRBV12-3 or TRBV12-4 and TRBJ1-1; perhaps TRBD1 as D (5 bases). Trimming removed 5 bases at V and 7 bases at J, with 8 bases between. There are 11 residues in the CDR3. CDR3 in DNA: TGTGCCAGCAGTCTTGGACATGAAGCTTTCTTT. It translates to CASSLGHEAFF.

This clonotype was observed a handful of times. The chain joins TRBV7-6 to TRBJ2-5, with 7 bases aligning to TRBD2. With V trimmed by 5 bases and J by 4 bases, 10 bases remained unmatched. CDR3 length: 15 amino acids. Germline values: CDR1 SGHVS, CDR2 FNYEAQ. The DNA for the CDR3 is TGTGCCAGCAGCCCATCGACTAGCCTAACAGAGACCCAGTACTTC. Translation: CASSPSTSLTETQYF.

This clonotype was detected only a few times. V usage is TRBV6-5 and J usage is TRBJ2-2, with D maybe TRBD2 (6 bases). This CDR3 spans 15 amino acids. The V and J ends lost 0 bases and 5 bases respectively, with 10 bases between them. The germline gives CDR1 MNHEY, CDR2 SVGAGI. The CDR3 is CASSYSMGGTGELFF. The CDR3, as DNA: TGTGCCAGCAGTTACTCTATGGGGGGTACCGGGGAGCTGTTTTTT.

This clonotype was counted a few times. This chain connects TRBV5-1 to TRBJ2-1; D possibly matches TRBD1 or TRBD2 (5 bases each). V was trimmed by 2 bases and J by 2 bases, leaving 11 bases between them. The germline gives CDR1 SGHRS, CDR2 YFSETQ. CDR3 length: 15 residues. The CDR3 here is CASSFGDRAYNEQFF. Written as DNA, the CDR3 is TGCGCCAGCAGCTTCGGGGACCGCGCCTACAATGAGCAGTTCTTC.

A few counts support this clonotype. This chain uses TRBV28 with TRBJ2-7; D call uncertain. CDR3 length equals 12 residues. The V end lost 3 bases, the J end lost 4 bases, and 7 bases lay between the germline ends. Germline V CDR1 and CDR2: MDHEN, SYDVKM. CDR3 sequence reads: CASSFLGYEQYF. The CDR3, as DNA: TGTGCCAGCAGTTTCTTGGGTTACGAGCAGTACTTC. Full variable domain (missing parts from reference TRBV28 and TRBJ2-7): DVKVTQSSRYLVKRTGEKVFLECVQDMDHENMFWYRQDPGLGLRLIYFSYDVKMKEKGDIPEGYSVSREKKERFSLILESASTNQTSMYLCASSFLGYEQYFGPGTRLTVT.

This clonotype appeared many times. This chain joins TRBV5-4 and TRBJ2-1, with 7 bases fitting TRBD1. Germline assignment: CDR1 SGHNT and CDR2 YYREEE (reference sequence). The CDR3 consists of 14 residues. V was pared by 4 bases and J by 5 bases, with 6 bases of the junction left unmatched. In DNA, the CDR3 is TGTGCCAGCAGCCCAAAGGGGGCTGACAATGAGCAGTTCTTC. Translated, it gives CASSPKGADNEQFF.

The chain carries TRBV9 and TRBJ2-1; 9 nucleotides align to TRBD1. The germline CDR1 and CDR2 sequences are SGDLS and YYNGEE. This CDR3 has 17 amino acids. Trimming removed 0 bases from V and 5 bases from J; junction bases left unmatched: 9. This CDR3 reads CASSVGGGQGSHNEQFF. CDR3 sequence (DNA): TGTGCCAGCAGCGTAGGAGGAGGACAGGGGAGCCACAATGAGCAGTTCTTC.

The gene calls are TRBV6-1 and TRBJ1-5; D is possibly TRBD1 (6 bases). V was clipped by 5 bases and J by 7 bases, with 21 bases between them. CDR1 is MNHNS and CDR2 is SASEGT in the germline V gene. This CDR3 has 16 amino acids. The CDR3 DNA follows: TGTGCCAGCAGTCCCCAGGGGCAGGGAAAGGACCAGCCCCAGCATTTT. It codes for CASSPQGQGKDQPQHF.

This clonotype has only a few counts. The V and J genes are TRBV7-3 and TRBJ2-1; D gene unclear. Between the trimmed V and J ends, which lost 2 bases and 9 bases, there was a span of 5 bases. The germline V gene encodes CDR1 SGHTA and CDR2 FQGTGA. The CDR3 runs to 11 residues. CDR3 in DNA: TGTGCCAGCAGCTTATACCCTGAGCAGTTCTTC. It is translated as CASSLYPEQFF.

This clonotype was found a few times. CDR3 sequence: CAISSDYSSYNEQFF. CDR3 nucleotides: TGTGCCATCAGTTCAGACTACAGCTCCTACAATGAGCAGTTCTTC. The chain recombines TRBV10-3 with TRBJ2-1; tentatively, D is TRBD2 (5 bases). Germline CDR1 ENHRY, CDR2 SYGVKD. Trimming removed 5 bases from V and 0 bases from J, with 11 bases in between. CDR3 size: 15 residues.

The genes are TRBV13 and TRBJ1-1; unclear D gene. The CDR3 covers 15 residues. Trimming shortened V by 3 bases and J by 6 bases, and 17 bases separated the two germline ends. Germline V lookup: CDR1 PRHDT, CDR2 FYEKMQ (reference sequence). The CDR3 region has the DNA TGTGCCAGCAGCTTGTACCCCGGGGAGGGAGCTGAAGCTTTCTTT. Protein product: CASSLYPGEGAEAFF.

This clonotype appeared a few times. The chain has TRBV4-2 and TRBJ1-2; no reliable D call. Looked up from germline, CDR1 is LGHNA and CDR2 is YNFKEQ. The CDR3 runs to 12 residues. V was pared by 1 base and J by 4 bases, with 4 bases between. The CDR3 nucleotides read TGTGCCAGCAGCCAAGGACTCTATGGCTACACCTTC. Translation gives CASSQGLYGYTF.

V is TRBV24-1 and J is TRBJ2-1, with D possibly called TRBD1 or TRBD2 (5 bases each). This CDR3 has 14 amino acids. V was pared by 9 bases and J by 0 bases, with 11 bases between. Germline CDR1 reads KGHDR; CDR2 reads SFDVKD. CDR3 region: CATGGPGSYNEQFF. DNA for the CDR3: TGTGCCACCGGGGGTCCAGGCTCCTACAATGAGCAGTTCTTC.

This clonotype turned up a few times. The rearrangement joins TRBV7-2 to TRBJ2-3; D may be TRBD1 or TRBD2 (5 bases each). In germline, CDR1 is SGHTA, CDR2 FQGNSA. V lost 4 bases and J lost 3, with 20 bases in between. The CDR3 runs 17 residues. DNA for the CDR3: TGTGCCAGCAGCTCCACCCAACCGGGGACGAGGACAGATACGCAGTATTTT. This sequence encodes CASSSTQPGTRTDTQYF.

The chain employs TRBV5-1 and TRBJ2-3, with 10 positions matching TRBD1. The length of the CDR3 is 19 residues. Germline CDR1 reads SGHRS; CDR2 reads YFSETQ. After removal of 5 bases from V and 1 base from J, the junction contained 16 bases not matched to a gene. The DNA for the CDR3 is TGCGCCAGCAGACACCGGGACAGGGGTTCCCTTCCACGCACAGATACGCAGTATTTT. Translated, it gives CASRHRDRGSLPRTDTQYF.

V gene TRBV4-3 combines with J gene TRBJ2-1; D call uncertain. V was cut by 0 bases and J by 0 bases, with 6 bases left in between. Germline V CDR1 and CDR2: LGHNA, YSLEER. This CDR3 is built from 15 residues. The CDR3 protein is CASSQDMSSYNEQFF. In DNA, the CDR3 is TGCGCCAGCAGCCAAGATATGAGCTCCTACAATGAGCAGTTCTTC.

V and J are TRBV5-5 and TRBJ2-2; unclear D gene. The CDR3 runs 14 residues. Germline CDR1 is SGHKS and CDR2 is YYEKEE (reference sequence). V lost 2 bases to trimming and J lost 4 bases, with 9 bases between them. DNA of the CDR3: TGTGCCAGCAGCTTTCGCCCCGGCACCGGGGAGCTGTTTTTT. Translating gives CASSFRPGTGELFF.

This clonotype has just a few counts. V and J are TRBV18 and TRBJ1-5; D is perhaps TRBD1 (6 bases). V lost 3 bases to trimming and J lost 1 base, with 16 bases between them. Germline V CDR1 and CDR2: KGHSH, LQKENI. This CDR3 is 17 amino acids long. The CDR3 nucleotides read TGTGCCAGCTCACCGAGCAGGGGTCAGCCGAGCAATCAGCCCCAGCATTTT. It is translated as CASSPSRGQPSNQPQHF.

This clonotype was observed at least ten times. The chain employs TRBV25-1 and TRBJ2-2, with D perhaps matching TRBD2 (5 bases). Germline V gives CDR1 MGHDK, CDR2 SYGVNS. CDR3 length: 15 residues. Trimming stripped 4 bases from V and 1 base from J, with 10 bases between. The CDR3 nucleotides are TGTGCCAGCAGTGCTTTAGGAGGGAACACCGGGGAGCTGTTTTTT. Translated: CASSALGGNTGELFF.

This clonotype was seen only a few times. This chain uses TRBV12-3 or TRBV12-4 with TRBJ1-2; D gene unclear. The germline V and J ends were trimmed by 3 bases and 8 bases, with 10 bases remaining between them. The CDR3 contains 12 residues. The DNA of the CDR3 is TGTGCCAGCAGTTTCTCCGCGGAGGGCTACACCTTC. Translating gives CASSFSAEGYTF.

This clonotype was observed a handful of times. The rearrangement joins TRBV5-1 to TRBJ2-7; TRBD1 is a possible D gene (5 bases). The V gene lost 0 bases and the J gene lost 7 bases, with 11 bases spanning the gap. Per the germline V gene, CDR1 is SGHRS and CDR2 is YFSETQ. This CDR3 is 13 amino acids long. CDR3 region: CASSLETVVEQYF. Written as DNA, the CDR3 is TGCGCCAGCAGCTTGGAGACAGTTGTGGAGCAGTACTTC.

The V call is TRBV7-8, the J call TRBJ2-5, with D maybe TRBD2 (5 bases). Germline CDR1 and CDR2: SGHVS and FQNEAQ. The CDR3 is made up of 11 amino acids. Trimming took off 4 bases at V and 7 bases at J, with 7 bases between the two ends. For the CDR3, the DNA is TGTGCCAGCAGCTCAGAGGGGACCCAGTACTTC. Encoded protein: CASSSEGTQYF.

This clonotype was seen a few times. V and J are TRBV5-5 and TRBJ2-5; D possibly corresponds to TRBD2 (5 bases). Trimming stripped 6 bases from V and 9 bases from J, with 21 bases between. This CDR3 is 14 amino acids long. Germline loops: CDR1 SGHKS, CDR2 YYEKEE (reference sequence). The CDR3: CASTVGPGKEAQYF. CDR3 sequence (DNA): TGTGCCAGCACCGTAGGACCAGGAAAGGAGGCCCAGTACTTC.

The genes are TRBV20-1 and TRBJ1-2; D is unclear. Deletions cut 1 base from V and 0 bases from J, with 15 bases between. The CDR3 has 16 amino acids. Germline CDR1 DFQATT, CDR2 SNEGSKA (reference sequence). This CDR3 is CSARVLQETPNYGYTF. The CDR3 DNA reads TGCAGTGCTAGAGTTTTGCAGGAAACACCTAACTATGGCTACACCTTC.